This entry is about one T cell receptor (beta chain). The antigen remains undetermined. The data originate from a study of vaccination effects on CD4 cells after COVID-19. Method: immunoSEQ multiplex PCR; TCRdb's copy keeps in-frame clones and lacks some. The table has about 18,000 clones, 76% seen once. Antigen-specific CD4+ T cells expanded by the ViraFEST assay with viral peptide pools were then sequenced. Following 10 days of culture, CD4+ T cells were isolated. This individual tested PCR-positive for SARS-CoV-2 infection between March and December 2020. BNT162b2 vaccine or mRNA-1273 vaccine was given to participants in two doses. The sample in question was CD4+ T cells from PBMCs cultured with SARS-CoV-2 spike peptides, obtained after COVID-19 vaccination. The sequence came from a human donor who had a prior SARS-CoV-2 infection.

The CDR3: CASSLDRQTSNSPLHF. DNA of the CDR3: TGTGCCAGCAGCCTGGACAGGCAAACGTCCAATTCACCCCTCCACTTT. This sequence joins TRBV5-5 and TRBJ1-6, with 7 nucleotides matching TRBD1. The CDR3 is made up of 16 amino acids. J lost 7 bases, V lost 4 bases, and 11 bases had no gene match. The germline gives CDR1 SGHKS, CDR2 YYEKEE (reference sequence). Together with reference TRBV5-5 and TRBJ1-6, the CDR3 gives the full variable domain: DAGVTQSPTHLIKTRGQQVTLRCSPISGHKSVSWYQQVLGQGPQFIFQYYEKEERGRGNFPDRFSARQFPNYSSELNVNALLLGDSALYLCASSLDRQTSNSPLHFGNGTRLTVT.